This entry describes one T cell receptor beta chain. Its antigen is undetermined. This specimen comes from a study of cytomegalovirus exposure and HLA in healthy donors. Findings of the study overall: Later analysis demonstrated an association between a missense DCLRE1C variant and TCR beta V- and J-gene trimming. A likely sequencing artifact accounted for one observed cluster of highly shared sequence variants.

The PCR ran on 60 Vbeta and 13 Jbeta primers. Repertoires were generated with immunoSEQ multiplex PCR, while TCRdb's copy carries only in-frame clones and drops some. This table has approximately 210,000 clones, about 80% appearing once. This CDR3 has 15 residues. Germline V CDR1 and CDR2: MGHRA, YSYEKL. Trimming removed 3 bases from V and 4 bases from J; junction bases left unmatched: 6. The origin of this receptor is a woman between 40 and 50 years old in good health and CMV-seronegative. This chain uses TRBV4-1 with TRBJ2-1; TRBD2 matches at 7 bases. What was sequenced was PBMCs. The CDR3 here is CASSHSLAVYNEQFF. The CDR3 bases are TGCGCCAGCAGCCATAGCCTAGCGGTTTACAATGAGCAGTTCTTC.